The T cell receptor beta chain under discussion was sequenced for a study of T cells after yellow fever vaccination (dated by TCRdb to the late 2010s). Background on the whole study: The SMART-Seq v4 Ultra Low Input RNA kit was used to prepare libraries from fractions with low cell numbers. To track T-cell clones before and after primary and booster YFV17D yellow fever vaccination, bulk TCR alpha and beta repertoires were sequenced longitudinally. Two healthy male donors, one aged 18 to 30 and one aged 30 to 40 years, made up the cohort. Blood was drawn at multiple timepoints before and after primary and secondary immunization, with bulk PBMC replicates and cell subsets isolated.

The V end gives up 0 bases and the J end 6 bases, leaving 10 bases in the junction not matched to a gene. Reading the germline V gene gives CDR1 SGHNT and CDR2 YENEEA. The CDR3 measures 16 amino acids from cysteine to phenylalanine. Only the CDR3 region is kept as DNA, spanning 48 bases read in frame from base 1. The sequencer was an Illumina NovaSeq 6000. TCR cDNA was synthesized by 5'RACE template switching, which introduced a universal primer site and unique molecular identifiers. Priming of cDNA synthesis was performed from both the TCR alpha and TCR beta constant segments. Libraries were amplified in two PCR steps, with sample barcodes and sequencing adapters added in the second step. Sequencing of the libraries was done on either Illumina HiSeq 2500 (2x100 bp) or NovaSeq (2x150 bp). The source study handled its data this way. MIGEC was used to demultiplex reads and collapse the reads into UMI consensus sequences, and MiXCR was used for V(D)J alignment. Vaccine-responding clonotypes were defined with edgeR using replicate PBMC samples, requiring FDR below 0.01 and a log2 fold change above 5 up to day 15. Each bulk clonotype was labeled CD4 or CD8 based on which sequenced repertoire, CD4 or CD8, contained the clonotype at higher abundance. TCRdb reprocessing: public reads trimmed at Q25 with fastp, clones called with MiXCR, in-frame beta chains kept. Identical CDR3 protein sequences are pooled into one entry, listed with their most common genes and DNA. The V and J calls and clone size are TCRdb's, not the authors'. This sample lists 250,000 to 350,000 distinct CDR3 sequences; approximately 10% were detected once. The top ten hold about 3.5% of the sample.

This clonotype was seen a few times. Its recognized antigen is unknown. The input lacks base qualities; no much larger clone sits a single base away. Beyond this particular receptor, the publication reports: The study included only a couple of donors, which limits how far the findings can be generalized. After the booster, most of the clones that had expanded following primary vaccination were detected again (96% of CD4 and around 90% of CD8), which suggests that memory was broadly maintained. The secondary T-cell response was found to be weaker but faster than the primary response, with a peak reached on day 5 rather than on day 15. A small fraction of clonotypes appeared in both the CD4 and CD8 compartments, likely as a result of convergent recombination. Because abundant contaminating clonotypes from the bulk population could be contained in FACS-sorted repertoires, computational filtering was required.

The treatment or condition label here, explained by the study, means: live attenuated yellow fever vaccine strain. PBMCs were isolated from peripheral blood using a standard Ficoll-Paque protocol. Dynabeads CD4 and CD8 positive selection kits were used to isolate the CD4 and CD8 T-cell fractions. TriZol was used to extract RNA from bulk PBMCs, from CD4 and CD8 fractions, and from dextramer-positive and dextramer-negative fractions. This TCR was sampled from a man between 18 and 29 years old who received the YFV17D yellow fever vaccine. The chain joins TRBV11-3 to TRBJ2-7; 8 nucleotides in the junction match TRBD1. Sequencing was performed on CD4+ T cells sorted from PBMCs, taken 5 days after the yellow fever booster vaccination. The nucleotide sequence reads as follows: TGTGCCAGCAGCTTAGACGGAGCAGGGGGCCATTGCGAGCAGTACTTC. The resulting protein is CASSLDGAGGHCEQYF.